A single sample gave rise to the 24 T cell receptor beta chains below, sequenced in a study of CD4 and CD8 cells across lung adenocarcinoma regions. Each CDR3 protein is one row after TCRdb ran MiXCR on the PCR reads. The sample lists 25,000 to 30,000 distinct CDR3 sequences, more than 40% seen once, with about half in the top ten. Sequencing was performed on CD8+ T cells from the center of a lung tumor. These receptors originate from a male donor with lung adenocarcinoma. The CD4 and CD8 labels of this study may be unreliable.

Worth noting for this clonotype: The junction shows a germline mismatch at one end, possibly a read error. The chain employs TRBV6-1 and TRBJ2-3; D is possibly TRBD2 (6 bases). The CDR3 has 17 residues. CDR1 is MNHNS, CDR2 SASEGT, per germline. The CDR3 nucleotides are TGTGCCAGCAGTGAAGGGGCGCGGGGCCGGGGCGCAGATACGCAGTATTTC. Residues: CASSEGARGRGADTQYF.

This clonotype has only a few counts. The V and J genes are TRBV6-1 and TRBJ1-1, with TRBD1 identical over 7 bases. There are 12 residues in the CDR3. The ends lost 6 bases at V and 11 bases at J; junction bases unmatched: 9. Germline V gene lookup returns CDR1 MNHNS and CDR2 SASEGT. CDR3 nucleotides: TGTGCCAGCAGCAACAGGGGCTGGGGGGCTTTCTTT. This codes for CASSNRGWGAFF.

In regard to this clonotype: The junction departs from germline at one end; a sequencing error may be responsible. The CDR3 reads CAGRGGGDKETQYF. In DNA, the CDR3 is TGTGCGGGGCGTGGGGGCGGTGACAAAGAGACGCAGTACTTC. The chain uses TRBV27 and TRBJ2-5; possible D gene TRBD1, 6 bases. There are 14 residues in the CDR3. The germline V gene encodes CDR1 MNHEY and CDR2 SMNVEV (reference sequence).

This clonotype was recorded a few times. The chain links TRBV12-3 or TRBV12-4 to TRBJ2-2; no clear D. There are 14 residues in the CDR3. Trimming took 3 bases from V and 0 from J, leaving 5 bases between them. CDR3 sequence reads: CASSLAANTGELFF. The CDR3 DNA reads TGTGCCAGCAGTTTGGCGGCGAACACCGGGGAGCTGTTTTTT.

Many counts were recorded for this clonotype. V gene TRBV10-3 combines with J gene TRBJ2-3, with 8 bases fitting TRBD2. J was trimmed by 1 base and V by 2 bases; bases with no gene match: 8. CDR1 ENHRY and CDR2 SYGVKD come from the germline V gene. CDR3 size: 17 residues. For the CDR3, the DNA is TGTGCCATCAGTGAGGCAACCGGGACTAGTCGCACAGATACGCAGTATTTT. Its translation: CAISEATGTSRTDTQYF.

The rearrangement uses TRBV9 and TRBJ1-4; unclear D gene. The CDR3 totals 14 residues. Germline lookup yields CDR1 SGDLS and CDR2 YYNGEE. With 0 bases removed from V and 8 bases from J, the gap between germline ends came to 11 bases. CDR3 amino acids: CASSVGAHGEKLFF. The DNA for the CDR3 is TGTGCCAGCAGCGTAGGTGCTCACGGGGAAAAACTGTTTTTT.

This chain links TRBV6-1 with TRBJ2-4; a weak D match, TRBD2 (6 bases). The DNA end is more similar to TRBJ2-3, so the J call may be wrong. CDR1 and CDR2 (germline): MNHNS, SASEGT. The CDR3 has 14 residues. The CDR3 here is CASRGLWGENIQYF. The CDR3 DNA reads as TGTGCCAGCAGGGGACTGTGGGGCGAAAATATTCAGTATTTT.

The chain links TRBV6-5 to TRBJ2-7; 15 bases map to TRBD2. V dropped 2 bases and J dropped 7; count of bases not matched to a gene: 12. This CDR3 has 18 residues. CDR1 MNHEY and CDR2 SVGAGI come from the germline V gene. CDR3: CASSYRPGTSGRLREQYF. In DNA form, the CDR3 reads TGTGCCAGCAGTTACCGACCCGGGACTAGCGGGAGGCTGAGGGAGCAGTACTTC.

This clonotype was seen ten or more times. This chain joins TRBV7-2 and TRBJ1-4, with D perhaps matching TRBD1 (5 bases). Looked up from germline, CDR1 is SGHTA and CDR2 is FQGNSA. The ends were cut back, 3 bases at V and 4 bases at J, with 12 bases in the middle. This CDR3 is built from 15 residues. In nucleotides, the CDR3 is TGTGCCAGCAGCTTCTCGACAGCGCTTAATGAAAAACTGTTTTTT. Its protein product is CASSFSTALNEKLFF.

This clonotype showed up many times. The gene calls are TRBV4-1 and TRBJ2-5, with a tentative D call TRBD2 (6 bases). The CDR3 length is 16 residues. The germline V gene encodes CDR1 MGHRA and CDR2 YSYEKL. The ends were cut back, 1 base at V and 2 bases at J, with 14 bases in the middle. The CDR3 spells CASSQARLGHQETQYF. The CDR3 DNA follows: TGCGCCAGCAGCCAAGCTCGACTAGGTCATCAAGAGACCCAGTACTTC.

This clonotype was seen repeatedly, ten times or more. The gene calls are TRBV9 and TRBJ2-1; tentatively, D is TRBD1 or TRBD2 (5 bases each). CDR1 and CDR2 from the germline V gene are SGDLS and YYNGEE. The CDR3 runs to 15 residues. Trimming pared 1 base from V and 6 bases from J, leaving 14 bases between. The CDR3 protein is CASSVPPTGTNEQFF. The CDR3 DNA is TGTGCCAGCAGCGTACCCCCTACCGGGACCAATGAGCAGTTCTTC.

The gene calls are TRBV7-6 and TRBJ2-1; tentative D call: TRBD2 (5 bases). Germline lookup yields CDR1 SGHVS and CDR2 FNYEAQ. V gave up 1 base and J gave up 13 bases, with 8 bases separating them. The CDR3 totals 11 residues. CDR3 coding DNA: TGTGCCAGCAGCTTAGGGGAGACCCAGTTCTTC. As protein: CASSLGETQFF.

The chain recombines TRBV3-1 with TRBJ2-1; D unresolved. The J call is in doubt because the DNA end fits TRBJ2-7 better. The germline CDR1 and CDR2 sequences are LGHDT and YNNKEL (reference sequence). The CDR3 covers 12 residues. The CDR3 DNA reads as TGTGCCAGCAGACTTCACACCGGGGAGCAGTACTTC. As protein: CASRLHTGEQYF.

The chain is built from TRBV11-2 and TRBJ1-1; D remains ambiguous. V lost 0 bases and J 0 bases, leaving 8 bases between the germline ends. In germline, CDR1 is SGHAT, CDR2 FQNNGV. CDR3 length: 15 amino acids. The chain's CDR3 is CASSLDPSVNTEAFF. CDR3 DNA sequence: TGTGCCAGCAGCTTAGATCCCTCTGTGAACACTGAAGCTTTCTTT.

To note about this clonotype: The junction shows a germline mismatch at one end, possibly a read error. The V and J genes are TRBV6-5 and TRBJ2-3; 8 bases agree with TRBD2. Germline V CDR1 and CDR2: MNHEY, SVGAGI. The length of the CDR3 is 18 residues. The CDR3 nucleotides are TGTGCCAGCAGTTGCGCGGGACTAGGGGGACGTGGCCCAGATACCCAGTACTTT. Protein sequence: CASSCAGLGGRGPDTQYF.

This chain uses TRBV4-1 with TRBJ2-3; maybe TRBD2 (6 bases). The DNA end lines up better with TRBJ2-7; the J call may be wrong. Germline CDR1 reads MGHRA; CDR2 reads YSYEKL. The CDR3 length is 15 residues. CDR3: CASSQVGTGGNTQYF. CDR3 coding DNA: TGCGCCAGCAGCCAAGTCGGGACTGGTGGAAACACGCAGTACTTC.

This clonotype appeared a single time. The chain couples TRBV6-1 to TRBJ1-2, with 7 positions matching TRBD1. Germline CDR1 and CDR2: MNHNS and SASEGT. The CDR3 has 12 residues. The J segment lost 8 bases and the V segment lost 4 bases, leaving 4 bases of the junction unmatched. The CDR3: CASSGGGEGYTF. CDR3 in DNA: TGTGCCAGCAGTGGAGGGGGCGAGGGCTACACCTTC.

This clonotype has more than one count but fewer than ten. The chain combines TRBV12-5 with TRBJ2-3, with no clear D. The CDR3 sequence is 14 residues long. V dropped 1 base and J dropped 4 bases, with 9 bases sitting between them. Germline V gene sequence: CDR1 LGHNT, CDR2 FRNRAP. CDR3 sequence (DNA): TGTGCTAGTGGTTTGGAGGCAGGACCAGATACGCAGTATTTT. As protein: CASGLEAGPDTQYF.

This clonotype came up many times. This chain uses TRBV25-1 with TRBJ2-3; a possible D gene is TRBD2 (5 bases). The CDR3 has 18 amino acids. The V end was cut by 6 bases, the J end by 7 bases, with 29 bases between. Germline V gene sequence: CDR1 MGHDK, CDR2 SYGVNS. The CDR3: CASSARDGGLTDPYTQYF. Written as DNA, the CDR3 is TGTGCCAGCAGCGCTAGGGATGGTGGACTCACAGATCCTTATACGCAGTATTTT.

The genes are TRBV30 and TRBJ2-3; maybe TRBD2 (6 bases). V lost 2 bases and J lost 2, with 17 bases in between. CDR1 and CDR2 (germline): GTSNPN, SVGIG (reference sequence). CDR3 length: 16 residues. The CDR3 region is CAWSPKYLATTDTQYF. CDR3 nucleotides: TGTGCCTGGAGTCCGAAATATCTAGCGACCACAGATACGCAGTATTTT.

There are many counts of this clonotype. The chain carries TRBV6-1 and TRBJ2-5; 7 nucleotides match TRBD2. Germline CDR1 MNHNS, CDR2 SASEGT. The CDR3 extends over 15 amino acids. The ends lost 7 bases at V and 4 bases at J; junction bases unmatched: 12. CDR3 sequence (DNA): TGTGCCAGCAACTCACCTAGGACTAGTGGAGAGACCCAGTACTTC. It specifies CASNSPRTSGETQYF.

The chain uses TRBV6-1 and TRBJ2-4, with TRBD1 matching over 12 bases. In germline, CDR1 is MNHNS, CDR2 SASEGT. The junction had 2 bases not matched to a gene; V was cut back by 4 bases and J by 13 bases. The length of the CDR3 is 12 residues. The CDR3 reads CASSAGTGGQYF. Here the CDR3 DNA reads TGTGCCAGCAGTGCGGGGACAGGGGGCCAGTACTTC.

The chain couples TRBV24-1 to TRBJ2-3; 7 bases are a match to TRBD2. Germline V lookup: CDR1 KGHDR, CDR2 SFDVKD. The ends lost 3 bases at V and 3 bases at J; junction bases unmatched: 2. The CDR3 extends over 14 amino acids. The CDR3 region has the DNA TGTGCCACCAGTGATAGCGGGATAACAGATACGCAGTATTTT. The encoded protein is CATSDSGITDTQYF.

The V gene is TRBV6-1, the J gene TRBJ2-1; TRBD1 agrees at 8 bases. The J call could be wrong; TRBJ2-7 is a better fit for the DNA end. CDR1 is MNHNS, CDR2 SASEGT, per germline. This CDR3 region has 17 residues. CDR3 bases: TGTGCCAGCAGTGAAGAAGGCCATAGACAGGGGATGGACGAGCAGTACTTC. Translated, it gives CASSEEGHRQGMDEQYF.